The 6 T cell receptor beta chains below were found in one sample sequenced in a study of control samples from healthy donors and cancer patients. Data came from immunoSEQ multiplex PCR; TCRdb stores just in-frame clones and leaves some out. The profile shows approximately 44,000 clones, about three quarters of them singletons. Sequenced input: formalin-fixed, paraffin-embedded tissue. Every receptor here comes from a male donor with melanoma.

CDR3 sequence (DNA): TGCGCCAGCAGTAGACAGGGACGGGAGACCCAGTACTTC. This sequence encodes CASSRQGRETQYF. The V and J genes are TRBV10-1 and TRBJ2-5; TRBD1 matches 7 bases. Germline CDR1 is WNHNN and CDR2 is SYGVQD (reference sequence). This CDR3 has 13 amino acids. The J segment lost 5 bases and the V segment lost 5 bases, leaving 5 bases of the junction unmatched.

The chain joins TRBV5-6 to TRBJ1-2, with D hard to call. The CDR3 spans 14 residues. Germline CDR1 is SGHDT and CDR2 is YYEEEE. The V end was cut by 0 bases, the J end by 6 bases, with 12 bases between. CDR3 bases: TGTGCCAGCAGCTTGGTGCTAGTGGGCCATGGCTACACCTTC. Protein sequence: CASSLVLVGHGYTF.

The chain couples TRBV27 to TRBJ2-1; 9 nucleotides line up with TRBD1. The junction had 9 bases not matched to a gene; V was cut back by 7 bases and J by 8 bases. CDR3 length: 14 amino acids. The germline V gene has CDR1 MNHEY and CDR2 SMNVEV (reference sequence). DNA of the CDR3: TGTGCCAGCACCGTACAGGGGGCGCTTGATGAGCAGTTCTTC. Protein product: CASTVQGALDEQFF.

The rearrangement links TRBV28 to TRBJ2-1; no definite D call. The CDR3 totals 13 residues. The germline V gene encodes CDR1 MDHEN and CDR2 SYDVKM. Trimming shortened V by 6 bases and J by 6 bases, and 12 bases separated the two germline ends. The CDR3: CASSTYGFNEQFF. Written as DNA, the CDR3 is TGTGCCAGCAGCACGTATGGGTTCAATGAGCAGTTCTTC.

This clone came up a few times. The rearrangement uses TRBV7-9 and TRBJ2-2; D is ambiguous. From germline, CDR1 is SEHNR and CDR2 FQNEAQ (reference sequence). The ends were cut back, 5 bases at V and 8 bases at J, with 12 bases in the middle. The CDR3 is 13 amino acids. CDR3 sequence reads: CASSMGGLGELFF. The CDR3, as DNA: TGTGCCAGCAGCATGGGTGGTCTTGGGGAGCTGTTTTTT.

This clone was observed a few times. Here the CDR3 reads CASSSPWTSGRNEQFF. As DNA, the CDR3 is TGTGCCAGCAGCTCCCCTTGGACTAGCGGGAGGAATGAGCAGTTCTTC. The chain links TRBV7-2 to TRBJ2-1; 14 bases agree with TRBD2. V was clipped by 4 bases and J by 7 bases; unmatched bases: 6. The CDR3 is made up of 16 amino acids. Germline CDR1 reads SGHTA; CDR2 reads FQGNSA.